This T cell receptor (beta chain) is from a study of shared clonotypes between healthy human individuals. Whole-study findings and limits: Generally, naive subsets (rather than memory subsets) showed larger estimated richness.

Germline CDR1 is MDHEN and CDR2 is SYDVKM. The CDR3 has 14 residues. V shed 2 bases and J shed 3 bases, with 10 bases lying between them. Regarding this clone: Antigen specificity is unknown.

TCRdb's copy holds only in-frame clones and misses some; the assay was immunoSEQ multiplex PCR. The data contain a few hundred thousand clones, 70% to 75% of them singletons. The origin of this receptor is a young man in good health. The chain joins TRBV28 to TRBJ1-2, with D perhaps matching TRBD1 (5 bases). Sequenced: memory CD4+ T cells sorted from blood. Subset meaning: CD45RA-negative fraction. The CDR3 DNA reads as TGTGCCAGCAGTTTAATATCAGGGCACTATGGCTACACCTTC. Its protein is CASSLISGHYGYTF.